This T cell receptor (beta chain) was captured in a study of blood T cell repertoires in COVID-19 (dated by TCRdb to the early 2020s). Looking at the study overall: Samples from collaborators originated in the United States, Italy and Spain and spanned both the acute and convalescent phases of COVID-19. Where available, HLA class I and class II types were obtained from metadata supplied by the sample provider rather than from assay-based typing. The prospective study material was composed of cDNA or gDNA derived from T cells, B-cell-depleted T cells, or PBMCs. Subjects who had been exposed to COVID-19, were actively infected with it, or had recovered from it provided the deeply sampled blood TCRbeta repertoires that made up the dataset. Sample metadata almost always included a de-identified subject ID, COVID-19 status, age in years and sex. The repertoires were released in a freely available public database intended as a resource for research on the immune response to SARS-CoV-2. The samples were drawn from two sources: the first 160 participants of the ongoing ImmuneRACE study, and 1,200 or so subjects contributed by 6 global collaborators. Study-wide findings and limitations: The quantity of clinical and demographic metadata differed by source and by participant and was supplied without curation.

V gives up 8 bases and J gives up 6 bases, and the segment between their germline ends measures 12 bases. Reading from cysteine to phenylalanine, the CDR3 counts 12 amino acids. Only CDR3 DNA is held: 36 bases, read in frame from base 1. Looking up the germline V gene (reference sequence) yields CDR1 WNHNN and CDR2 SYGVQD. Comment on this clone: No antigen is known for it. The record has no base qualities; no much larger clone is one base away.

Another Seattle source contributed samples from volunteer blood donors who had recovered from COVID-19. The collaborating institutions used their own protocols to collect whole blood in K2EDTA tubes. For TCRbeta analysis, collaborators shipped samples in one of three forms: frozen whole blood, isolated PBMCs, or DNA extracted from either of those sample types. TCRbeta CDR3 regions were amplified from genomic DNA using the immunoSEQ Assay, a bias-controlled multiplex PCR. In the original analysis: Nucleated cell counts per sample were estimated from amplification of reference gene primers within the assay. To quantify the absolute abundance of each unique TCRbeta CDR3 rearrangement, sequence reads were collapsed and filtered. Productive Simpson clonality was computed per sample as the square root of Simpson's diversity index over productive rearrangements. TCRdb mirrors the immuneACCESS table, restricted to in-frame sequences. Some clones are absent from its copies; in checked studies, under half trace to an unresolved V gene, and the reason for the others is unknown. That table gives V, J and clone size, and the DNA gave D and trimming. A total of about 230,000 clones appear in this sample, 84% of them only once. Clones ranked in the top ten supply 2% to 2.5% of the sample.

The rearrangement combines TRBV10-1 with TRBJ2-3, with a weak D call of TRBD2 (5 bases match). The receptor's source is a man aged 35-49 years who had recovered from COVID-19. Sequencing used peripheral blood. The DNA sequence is TGCGCCAGCTCGGACTCTTCTGATACGCAGTATTTT. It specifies CASSDSSDTQYF.